This T cell receptor beta chain came from a study of blood T cell repertoires in COVID-19 (TCRdb year 2020). Broadly, across the study: Samples from collaborators originated in the United States, Italy and Spain and spanned both the acute and convalescent phases of COVID-19. The prospective study material was composed of cDNA or gDNA derived from T cells, B-cell-depleted T cells, or PBMCs. The dataset comprised deeply sampled blood TCRbeta repertoires from subjects exposed to, actively infected with, or recovered from COVID-19. The repertoires were released in a freely available public database meant as a resource for research on the immune response to SARS-CoV-2. Samples were obtained from the ongoing ImmuneRACE study (first 160 participants) and from 1,254 subjects provided by 6 global collaborators. Sample metadata almost always included a de-identified subject ID, COVID-19 status, age in years and sex. Where HLA class I and class II types were available, the types were taken from metadata supplied by the sample provider, not from assay-based typing.

What the work shows at the level of the full study, not this receptor alone: How much clinical and demographic metadata was included differed by source and by participant, and the metadata was provided uncurated.

Collaborating institutions collected whole blood in K2EDTA tubes following their own protocols. For TCRbeta analysis, collaborator samples were shipped as frozen whole blood, as isolated PBMCs, or as DNA extracted from either sample type. TCRbeta CDR3 regions were amplified from genomic DNA by means of the immunoSEQ Assay, a bias-controlled multiplex PCR. In the authors' own workflow: The number of nucleated cells in each sample was estimated by amplification of reference gene primers within the assay. Sequence reads were collapsed and filtered to measure the absolute abundance of every unique TCRbeta CDR3 rearrangement. For each sample, productive Simpson clonality was calculated as the square root of Simpson's diversity index over productive rearrangements. Sourced from immuneACCESS, this table was stored by TCRdb with only in-frame sequences that have V and J called. A share of the clones is absent; for the studies checked, an unresolved V gene accounts for under half, and the remainder has no known explanation. The V and J calls and clone size are taken from that table; D and trimming were inferred from the DNA. In this sample the table shows more than 200,000 clones, about nine tenths of which occur a single time. The ten largest clones add up to 1.5% to 2% of the sample.

This clone was observed once. Its antigen target is currently unknown. There are no base qualities to consult, and no much larger clone falls within one base. CDR3 length: 12 amino acids, cysteine to phenylalanine. CDR3 DNA only is kept here, 36 bases in frame from base 1. At the junction V is shortened by 3 bases and J by 5 bases, with 7 bases in between. Reading the germline V gene gives CDR1 MDHEN and CDR2 SYDVKM. This sequence originates from a man between 65 and 79 years old with acute or convalescent COVID-19. The source material was peripheral blood. The chain is made from TRBV28 and TRBJ2-5; the D gene lacks a confident call. The CDR3 is CASSLLGETQYF. DNA sequence: TGTGCCAGCAGTTTGCTCGGTGAGACCCAGTACTTC.